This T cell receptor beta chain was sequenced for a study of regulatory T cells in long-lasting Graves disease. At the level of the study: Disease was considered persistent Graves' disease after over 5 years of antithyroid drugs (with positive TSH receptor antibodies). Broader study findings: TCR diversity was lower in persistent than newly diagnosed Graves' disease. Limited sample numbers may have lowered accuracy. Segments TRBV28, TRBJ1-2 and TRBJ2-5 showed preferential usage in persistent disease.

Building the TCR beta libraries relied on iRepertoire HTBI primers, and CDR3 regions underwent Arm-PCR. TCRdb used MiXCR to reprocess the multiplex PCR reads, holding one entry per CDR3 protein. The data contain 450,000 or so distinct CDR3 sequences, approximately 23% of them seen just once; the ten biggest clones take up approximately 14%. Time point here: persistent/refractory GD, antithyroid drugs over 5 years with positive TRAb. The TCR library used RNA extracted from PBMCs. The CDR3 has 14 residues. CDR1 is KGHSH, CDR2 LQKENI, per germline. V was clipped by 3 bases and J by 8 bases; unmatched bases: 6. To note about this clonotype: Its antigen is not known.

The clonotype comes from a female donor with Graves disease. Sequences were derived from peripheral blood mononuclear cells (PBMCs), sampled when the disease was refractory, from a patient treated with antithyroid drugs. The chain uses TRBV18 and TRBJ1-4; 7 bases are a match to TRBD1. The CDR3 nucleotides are TGTGCCAGCTCACCTCGACAGGGTGTCGAAAAACTGTTTTTT. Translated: CASSPRQGVEKLFF.